The 3 T cell receptor beta chains in this list originate from one sample, sequenced in a study of shared clonotypes between healthy human individuals. Profiling relied on immunoSEQ multiplex PCR, and the TCRdb table lists in-frame clones only, not all of them. The sample lists millions of clones, 85% to 95% seen once, with around 0.13% in the top ten. Sequenced sample: naive CD4+ T cells sorted from blood. Subset of the sample: CD45RA+ positively selected. Receptor source: a man between 18 and 35 years old in good health.

The genes are TRBV10-3 and TRBJ2-2, with 13 positions matching TRBD2. The CDR3 is made up of 16 amino acids. Trimming removed 5 bases from V and 3 bases from J; junction bases left unmatched: 3. Per the germline V gene, CDR1 is ENHRY and CDR2 is SYGVKD. CDR3: CAISQTSGGYTGELFF. CDR3 coding DNA: TGTGCCATCAGTCAGACTAGCGGGGGGTACACCGGGGAGCTGTTTTTT.

This clone was recorded only once. CDR3 in DNA: TGTGCCACCAGCAGAGCCGACAGGGGACGGAATCAGCCCCAGCATTTT. Translation gives CATSRADRGRNQPQHF. The rearrangement links TRBV15 to TRBJ1-5; 8 bases fit TRBD1. The trim removed 1 base at V and 4 bases at J, leaving 6 bases unmatched. The CDR3 runs 16 residues. Per the germline V gene, CDR1 is LNHNV and CDR2 is YYDKDF (reference sequence).

The chain combines TRBV5-8 with TRBJ1-1, with D perhaps TRBD1 (5 bases). The CDR3 totals 16 residues. Germline loops: CDR1 SGHTS, CDR2 YDEGEE. Trimming stripped 2 bases from V and 5 bases from J, with 19 bases between. The CDR3 bases are TGTGCCAGCAGCTTAATCCAGGGTTCCCGAGGGACTGAAGCTTTCTTT. Its protein is CASSLIQGSRGTEAFF.